These 24 T cell receptor beta chains originate from one sample sequenced in a study of CD8 T cells in ankylosing spondylitis (dated by TCRdb to about 2017). The library came from 5' RACE. TCRdb names Illumina HiSeq 2500 as the instrument used. TCRdb reworked the public reads: Q25 trimming with fastp, MiXCR clone assembly, productive beta chains retained. Merged by CDR3 protein, the rows form single entries marked with the most common genes and DNA. The sample includes about 340,000 distinct CDR3 sequences, with under 8.5% observed a single time. The top ten constitute about 14% of the sample. Points the paper makes about the study in general: Blood from ankylosing spondylitis patients appeared to be characterized by a TCR beta motif made up of under ten highly homologous amino acid variants.

The antigens of these receptors remain unknown. The specimen was blood, either unsorted or a sorted T cell fraction (not recorded which). Receptor source: a male donor with ankylosing spondylitis.

This clonotype was counted ten times or more. The chain employs TRBV29-1 and TRBJ1-1; D is uncertain. Germline V CDR1 and CDR2: SQVTM, ANQGSEA. CDR3 length: 11 residues. The germline V and J ends were trimmed by 4 bases and 6 bases, with 9 bases remaining between them. The CDR3 bases are TGCAGCGTTGGGAGAGAGGCTGAAGCTTTCTTT. Translating it yields CSVGREAEAFF.

There are a few counts of this clonotype. The J gene is TRBJ1-1, the V gene TRBV20-1; no definite D call. The CDR3 sequence is 11 residues long. Germline V gene sequence: CDR1 DFQATT, CDR2 SNEGSKA (reference sequence). Trimming shortened V by 6 bases and J by 7 bases, and 12 bases separated the two germline ends. The CDR3 bases are TGCAGTGCCCGTGACTCCGATGAAGCTTTCTTT. It encodes CSARDSDEAFF.

The chain links TRBV28 to TRBJ2-7, with 8 positions matching TRBD1. The CDR3 contains 15 residues. The germline gives CDR1 MDHEN, CDR2 SYDVKM. V lost 4 bases to trimming and J lost 6 bases; unmatched junction nucleotides: 11. The CDR3 is CASSSLGQGIGEQYF. The CDR3, as DNA: TGTGCCAGCAGTTCGCTTGGACAGGGAATAGGCGAGCAGTACTTC.

The table lists this clonotype with many counts. This chain uses TRBV29-1 with TRBJ1-2; TRBD1 might be the D (5 bases). Per germline, CDR1 SQVTM and CDR2 ANQGSEA. Between the trimmed V and J ends, which lost 3 bases and 0 bases, there was a span of 11 bases. This CDR3 contains 14 residues. In DNA form, the CDR3 reads TGCAGCGTTGATCAGGGACCTACTAACTATGGCTACACCTTC. Protein: CSVDQGPTNYGYTF.

The chain employs TRBV29-1 and TRBJ2-7, with TRBD1 matching over 9 bases. V gave up 6 bases and J gave up 3 bases; unmatched junction bases: 6. This CDR3 has 13 amino acids. CDR1 and CDR2 from the germline V gene are SQVTM and ANQGSEA. Here the CDR3 reads CSVGTGRNYEQYF. In nucleotides, the CDR3 is TGCAGCGTAGGGACAGGGCGGAACTACGAGCAGTACTTC.

Ten or more counts support this clonotype. The rearrangement uses TRBV20-1 and TRBJ2-7; no clear D. Trimming took 8 bases from V and 1 from J, leaving 9 bases between them. In germline, CDR1 is DFQATT, CDR2 SNEGSKA (reference sequence). This CDR3 is 11 amino acids long. The CDR3 loop reads CSLGTSYEQYF. CDR3 DNA sequence: TGCAGTCTCGGTACTTCCTACGAGCAGTACTTC.

This clonotype was observed at least ten times. J is TRBJ1-3 and V is TRBV7-9; D gene uncertain. Trimming pared 7 bases from V and 0 bases from J, leaving 19 bases between. The germline V gene encodes CDR1 SEHNR and CDR2 FQNEAQ (reference sequence). This CDR3 is built from 17 residues. The CDR3 sequence: CASNRIVGPDSGNTIYF. DNA of the CDR3: TGTGCCAGCAACCGTATTGTAGGCCCCGACTCTGGAAACACCATATATTTT.

This clonotype was seen a few times. The CDR3 coding sequence is TGTGCCAGCAGTTTACAGGGGCCGCGGACTGAAGCTTTCTTT. It codes for CASSLQGPRTEAFF. The genes are TRBV12-3 or TRBV12-4 and TRBJ1-1, with D maybe TRBD1 (6 bases). The CDR3 consists of 14 residues. The V and J ends lost 2 bases and 5 bases respectively, with 12 bases between them.

This clonotype was counted ten times or more. The rearrangement links TRBV29-1 to TRBJ2-2; a possible D gene is TRBD1 (6 bases). The CDR3 totals 15 residues. V gave up 2 bases and J gave up 2 bases, with 12 bases separating them. Germline-derived CDR1 and CDR2 are SQVTM and ANQGSEA. DNA for the CDR3: TGCAGCGTTGAATGGGACACCGTAAACACCGGGGAGCTGTTTTTT. It is translated as CSVEWDTVNTGELFF.

The chain couples TRBV20-1 to TRBJ2-7; weak D call: TRBD2 (5 bases). Germline V gene lookup returns CDR1 DFQATT and CDR2 SNEGSKA (reference sequence). The ends were cut back, 5 bases at V and 6 bases at J, with 11 bases in the middle. This CDR3 is 11 amino acids long. The CDR3 nucleotides read TGCAGTGCTCCTCGGGCGGGCGAGCAGTACTTC. As protein: CSAPRAGEQYF.

This clonotype appeared a few times. This chain connects TRBV6-5 to TRBJ1-2, with a possible D match to TRBD1 (6 bases). The CDR3 covers 14 residues. Germline CDR1 is MNHEY and CDR2 is SVGAGI. Trimming took off 2 bases at V and 4 bases at J, with 11 bases between the two ends. CDR3 in amino acids: CASSYPGAGYGYTF. Here the CDR3 DNA reads TGTGCCAGCAGTTACCCAGGGGCCGGCTATGGCTACACCTTC.

This clonotype came up many times. Sequence at one end of the junction differs from germline and may be a read error. This sequence joins TRBV10-2 and TRBJ1-3; D is undetermined. The CDR3 length is 13 residues. Per germline, CDR1 WSHSY and CDR2 SAAADI. The CDR3 DNA follows: TGCGCCAGCAGAGAGTCCTCTGGAAACACCATATATTTT. Translated: CASRESSGNTIYF.

In this sample, this clonotype turned up a few times. The chain recombines TRBV14 with TRBJ1-4; no reliable D call. Germline CDR1 SGHDN, CDR2 FVKESK. The CDR3 totals 15 residues. V lost 4 bases to trimming and J lost 0 bases, with 9 bases between them. The CDR3 bases are TGTGCCAGCAGCCCGACGCGTGCAACTAATGAAAAACTGTTTTTT. Its protein product is CASSPTRATNEKLFF.

Ten or more counts support this clonotype. The rearrangement uses TRBV29-1 and TRBJ2-1; 14 bases align to TRBD2. This CDR3 contains 19 residues. V was pared by 1 base and J by 6 bases, with 14 bases of the junction left unmatched. Germline values: CDR1 SQVTM, CDR2 ANQGSEA. DNA of the CDR3: TGCAGCGTTGAAGGGTCGACTAGCGGGAGGGCCCTACGGACCAATGAGCAGTTCTTC. This codes for CSVEGSTSGRALRTNEQFF.

The chain recombines TRBV19 with TRBJ1-1, with D maybe TRBD1 (6 bases). CDR3 length: 11 amino acids. Germline CDR1 LNHDA, CDR2 SQIVND (reference sequence). Trimming shortened V by 4 bases and J by 8 bases, and 8 bases separated the two germline ends. CDR3 protein: CASSTGGEAFF. The CDR3 nucleotides are TGTGCCAGTAGTACTGGGGGCGAAGCTTTCTTT.

The rearrangement uses TRBV21-1 and TRBJ2-7; the table's D gene call, TRBD1, was not cross checked with the DNA. TRBV21-1 corresponds to a pseudogene. This CDR3 contains 17 residues. The DNA of the CDR3 is TGTGCCAGCAGCCCACCCGGGGACAGACCTACCCTCTACGAGCAGTACTTC. It encodes CASSPPGDRPTLYEQYF.

This clonotype showed up many times. The rearrangement links TRBV20-1 to TRBJ2-7; D call uncertain. This CDR3 comprises 12 residues. Germline loops: CDR1 DFQATT, CDR2 SNEGSKA (reference sequence). The V end was cut by 5 bases, the J end by 6 bases, with 14 bases between. This chain's CDR3 is CSASRLLTEQYF. For the CDR3, the DNA is TGCAGTGCTTCTAGGCTCCTAACCGAGCAGTACTTC.

At least ten counts were recorded for this clonotype. CDR3: CASSYGSVNQPQHF. For the CDR3, the DNA is TGTGCCAGCAGTTACGGGTCGGTCAATCAGCCCCAGCATTTT. This rearrangement joins TRBV7-2 to TRBJ1-5; D not certain. Trimming cost V 6 bases and J 3 bases, with 12 bases left between them. CDR1 is SGHTA and CDR2 is FQGNSA in the germline V gene. This CDR3 region has 14 residues.

In this sample, this clonotype turned up a few times. The chain carries TRBV7-8 and TRBJ2-7, with TRBD2 matching over 12 bases. Germline CDR1 SGHVS, CDR2 FQNEAQ. Trimming removed 4 bases from V and 2 bases from J; junction bases left unmatched: 3. This CDR3 region has 15 residues. This CDR3 is CASSSLAGGPYEQYF. For the CDR3, the DNA is TGTGCCAGCAGCTCCCTAGCGGGAGGGCCCTACGAGCAGTACTTC. The full variable domain, completed using reference TRBV7-8 and TRBJ2-7, is GAGVSQSPRYKVAKRGQDVALRCDPISGHVSLFWYQQALGQGPEFLTYFQNEAQLDKSGLPSDRFFAERPEGSVSTLKIQRTQQEDSAVYLCASSSLAGGPYEQYFGPGTRLTVT.

This clonotype appeared a few times. V is TRBV6-2 or TRBV6-3 and J is TRBJ2-1, with D possibly being TRBD1 or TRBD2 (5 bases each). Trimming took off 2 bases at V and 7 bases at J, with 15 bases between the two ends. CDR1 is MNHEY, CDR2 SVGEGT, per germline. CDR3 length: 15 amino acids. The CDR3 region is CASSYRPMRGNEQFF. CDR3 in DNA: TGTGCCAGCAGTTACCGGCCGATGAGGGGTAATGAGCAGTTCTTC.

Many counts were recorded for this clonotype. The V call is TRBV24-1, the J call TRBJ2-1; 9 bases map to TRBD2. V was clipped by 4 bases and J by 0 bases; unmatched bases: 9. Germline CDR1 is KGHDR and CDR2 is SFDVKD. The CDR3 sequence is 18 residues long. The CDR3 nucleotides are TGTGCCACCAGTGACACTCGCTTAGCGGGGGACTCCTACAATGAGCAGTTCTTC. Translating gives CATSDTRLAGDSYNEQFF.

The chain combines TRBV30 with TRBJ2-2; tentatively, D is TRBD1 (5 bases). The CDR3 contains 15 residues. Germline V CDR1 and CDR2: GTSNPN, SVGIG (reference sequence). Trimming pared 0 bases from V and 2 bases from J, leaving 10 bases between. CDR3 amino acids: CAWSVRQGNTGELFF. The CDR3 DNA reads TGTGCCTGGAGTGTACGCCAGGGAAACACCGGGGAGCTGTTTTTT.

DNA for the CDR3: TGTGCCAGCAGCCGCTGGACAGGGGGCAAAGAGACCCAGTACTTC. This sequence encodes CASSRWTGGKETQYF. The chain carries TRBV14 and TRBJ2-5, with 11 bases identical to TRBD1. The CDR3 extends over 15 amino acids. After removal of 4 bases from V and 3 bases from J, the junction contained 4 bases not matched to a gene. Germline loops: CDR1 SGHDN, CDR2 FVKESK.

The sample holds many counts of this clonotype. The genes are TRBV20-1 and TRBJ1-1; 7 nucleotides agree with TRBD1. The germline CDR1 and CDR2 sequences are DFQATT and SNEGSKA (reference sequence). Unmatched junction bases numbered 2, after V lost 0 bases and J lost 1 base. This CDR3 is 14 amino acids long. The CDR3 protein is CSARDSGGNTEAFF. CDR3 DNA: TGCAGTGCTAGAGATTCAGGGGGGAACACTGAAGCTTTCTTT.